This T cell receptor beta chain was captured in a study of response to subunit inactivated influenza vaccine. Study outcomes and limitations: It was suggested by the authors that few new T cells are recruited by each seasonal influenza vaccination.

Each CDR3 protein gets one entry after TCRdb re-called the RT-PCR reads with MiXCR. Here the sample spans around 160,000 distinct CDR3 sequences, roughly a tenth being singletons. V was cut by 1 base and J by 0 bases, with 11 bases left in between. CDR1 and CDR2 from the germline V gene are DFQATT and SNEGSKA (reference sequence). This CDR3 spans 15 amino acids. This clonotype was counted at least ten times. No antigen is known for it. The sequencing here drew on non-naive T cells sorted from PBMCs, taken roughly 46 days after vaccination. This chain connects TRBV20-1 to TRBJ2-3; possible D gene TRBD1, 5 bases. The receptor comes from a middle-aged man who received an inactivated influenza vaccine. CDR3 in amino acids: CSARGHRSSTDTQYF. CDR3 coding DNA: TGCAGTGCTAGAGGTCACAGGTCTAGCACAGATACGCAGTATTTT.